The T cell receptor beta chain described here comes from a study of T cell responses to AZD1222 COVID-19 vaccine. The CDR3 is 18 residues long. V dropped 0 bases and J dropped 4; count of bases not matched to a gene: 12. Germline V gene data show CDR1 as LGHNA and CDR2 as YSLEER. Sequencing used immunoSEQ multiplex PCR; TCRdb keeps in-frame clones, though not all of them. Of under 200,000 clones listed, about 92% are singletons. The starting material was peripheral blood, obtained 28 days after the second dose of the MenACWY control vaccine. The TCR comes from an adult who received the MenACWY meningococcal vaccine as a control. The chain carries TRBV4-3 and TRBJ1-2; TRBD1 matches at 9 bases. CDR3 amino acids: CASSQDGTGFVFGYGYTF. CDR3 in DNA: TGCGCCAGCAGCCAAGATGGGACAGGGTTTGTTTTTGGCTATGGCTACACCTTC.